This T cell receptor beta chain originates from a study of T-cell reconstitution after alpha-beta-depleted transplantation in children (dated by TCRdb to 2015 to 2016). A note on the overall study: The study quantitatively tracked T-cell immune reconstitution after TCRalphabeta/CD19-depleted allogeneic hematopoietic cell transplantation in children using TCR repertoire profiling. What the work shows at the level of the full study, not this receptor alone: In some patients, high TCRbeta diversity at day 60 was attributed to recipient T cells and intrathymic progenitors that had survived conditioning. Over the following months the frequencies of hyperexpanded clones went down, and after one year T-cell counts and TCRbeta diversity were mostly credited to newly produced T cells. The apparently early alphabetaT-cell count recovery about two months after transplant was reportedly dependent on only several hundred rapidly expanded clones derived from non-depleted graft cells.

The CDR3 sequence holds 17 residues, the cysteine and phenylalanine included. Just the 51-base CDR3 DNA is kept, in frame starting at base 1. CDR1 is given as LGHNA and CDR2 as YSLEER, both from the germline V gene. After removal of 4 bases from V and 5 bases from J, the junction retains 13 bases not matched to a gene. Points on this clonotype: Its binding antigen is unknown. Qualities for individual bases were not recorded, and no much larger clone is one base off.

The meaning of the sample's treatment or condition label: allogeneic hematopoietic cell transplantation with graft depleted of TCRalphabeta T cells and CD19 B cells. The transplant recipients were children given TCRalphabeta/CD19-depleted allogeneic hematopoietic cell grafts. Receptors were amplified or captured by PCR. Data came from an Illumina HiSeq 2500. Molecular barcoding was employed in the preparation of TCR libraries, with unique molecular identifiers being used to normalize TCRbeta repertoire quantification. TCRdb applied fastp at Q25 and MiXCR to the public reads, then kept only in-frame beta chains. Rows with one shared CDR3 protein collapse into an entry with the most common genes and DNA. This sample has around 450,000 distinct CDR3 sequences in its table, and 15% to 20% of those were observed once. The ten largest clones capture around 30% of the sample.

The chain employs TRBV4-3 and TRBJ2-1, with 8 bases aligning to TRBD2. This TCR came from a boy younger than two who had a stem cell transplant for Wiskott-Aldrich syndrome, so the T cells may come from the graft donor. Sequences were derived from PBMCs, mostly from graft donor cells, sampled 360 days after TCRalphabeta/CD19-depleted stem cell transplant. The nucleotide sequence is given as TGCGCCAGCAGCCGGCTTAGACGGGAGGGCAAGAACAATGAGCAGTTCTTC. It specifies CASSRLRREGKNNEQFF.